These 2 T cell receptor beta chains originate from one sample sequenced in a study of identical twins. TCRdb passed the 5' RACE reads through MiXCR, listing each CDR3 protein once. The sample has about 720,000 distinct CDR3 sequences; roughly 8% are singletons. The sample also formed part of further work on yellow fever vaccine responses in identical twins.

Sequencing used PBMCs. These receptors were taken from a woman aged 18 to 35 in good health.

This clonotype was picked up one time. The CDR3 region is CASSTRTQAGELFF. The CDR3 DNA sequence: TGTGCCAGTAGTACCCGGACCCAGGCCGGGGAGCTGTTTTTT. V and J are TRBV19 and TRBJ2-2; D not certain. Germline V gives CDR1 LNHDA, CDR2 SQIVND (reference sequence). The CDR3 length is 14 residues. The V end was cut by 4 bases, the J end by 6 bases, with 12 bases between.

This clonotype has more than one count but fewer than ten. The CDR3 spells CASSLPGQGKEQYF. CDR3 DNA: TGTGCCAGCAGTTTACCGGGACAGGGAAAGGAGCAGTACTTC. The V and J genes are TRBV27 and TRBJ2-7; TRBD1 matches 9 bases. The germline V gene has CDR1 MNHEY and CDR2 SMNVEV (reference sequence). Trimming removed 2 bases from V and 7 bases from J; junction bases left unmatched: 6. CDR3 length: 14 amino acids.